The 25 T cell receptor beta chains given below trace back to one sample, sequenced in a study of radiotherapy plus CTLA-4 blockade in lung cancer. Method: immunoSEQ multiplex PCR; TCRdb's copy keeps in-frame clones and lacks some. The top ten hold around a sixth of the sample, which has 56,000 or so clones, around 80% seen once. This material consisted of peripheral blood, taken from a patient treated with radiotherapy plus ipilimumab. The receptors shown here come from a human donor with non-small cell lung cancer who had a complete response to radiotherapy plus ipilimumab.

In this sample, this clone turned up a few times. The chain is built from TRBV6-6 and TRBJ2-2; D unclear. The V and J ends lost 5 bases and 5 bases respectively, with 15 bases between them. Germline V gene lookup returns CDR1 MNHNY and CDR2 SVGAGI (reference sequence). The length of the CDR3 is 15 residues. CDR3 sequence: CASSLSPLGTGELFF. In nucleotides, the CDR3 is TGTGCCAGCAGTCTTTCCCCTCTAGGAACCGGGGAGCTGTTTTTT.

Details on this clone: At one end, the junction sequence differs from germline, possibly due to a read error. The chain joins TRBV6-1 to TRBJ1-2, with 9 bases aligning to TRBD1. Looked up from germline, CDR1 is MNHNS and CDR2 is SASEGT. The CDR3 length is 12 residues. CDR3 sequence reads: CASSERDRDGDF. CDR3 nucleotide sequence: TGTGCCAGCAGTGAGAGGGACAGGGATGGGGACTTC.

The chain has TRBV5-8 and TRBJ2-3; 8 positions agree with TRBD2. V was clipped by 1 base and J by 2 bases; unmatched bases: 3. CDR1 SGHTS and CDR2 YDEGEE come from the germline V gene. CDR3 size: 15 residues. In DNA form, the CDR3 reads TGTGCCAGCAGCTTGCGGCGGGGGGCCACAGATACGCAGTATTTT. Translation: CASSLRRGATDTQYF.

By sample fraction, this clone is medium-sized. This sequence joins TRBV19 and TRBJ1-5, with 8 bases that match TRBD1. There are 14 residues in the CDR3. Germline V gives CDR1 LNHDA, CDR2 SQIVND (reference sequence). V gave up 5 bases and J gave up 5 bases; unmatched junction bases: 5. CDR3 sequence reads: CASSAGQGYQPQHF. In DNA, the CDR3 is TGTGCCAGTAGTGCAGGACAGGGCTATCAGCCCCAGCATTTT.

The CDR3 DNA is TGTGCCAGAAGCTGGAGGGGGCGACTAGCGGGAGGTTACGAGCAGTACGTC. It translates to CARSWRGRLAGGYEQYV. The chain has TRBV5-3 and TRBJ2-7, with 13 bases fitting TRBD2. TRBV5-3 is known as an ORF, though its function is uncertain. The CDR3 has 17 residues. V lost 3 bases and J lost 4; bases outside the gene matches: 10.

CDR3 protein: CASSIGVVGTDTQYF. The CDR3 nucleotides read TGTGCCAGTAGTATAGGCGTCGTCGGCACAGATACGCAGTATTTT. V is TRBV19 and J is TRBJ2-3, with D unclear. V was trimmed by 1 base and J by 1 base, leaving 9 bases between them. The CDR3 contains 15 residues. Germline CDR1 is LNHDA and CDR2 is SQIVND (reference sequence).

The J gene is TRBJ2-1, the V gene TRBV7-9, with a tentative D call TRBD1 (5 bases). V was cut by 2 bases and J by 6 bases, with 14 bases left in between. Germline lookup yields CDR1 SEHNR and CDR2 FQNEAQ (reference sequence). The length of the CDR3 is 15 residues. The CDR3: CASSLPGQGGNEQFF. The CDR3 DNA sequence: TGTGCCAGCAGCTTACCCGGGCAGGGTGGCAATGAGCAGTTCTTC.

The genes are TRBV5-6 and TRBJ2-7; maybe TRBD2 (5 bases). The CDR3 covers 12 residues. CDR1 SGHDT and CDR2 YYEEEE come from the germline V gene. V lost 2 bases and J 6 bases, leaving 9 bases between the germline ends. This CDR3 is CASSLLGREQYV. The CDR3 nucleotides read TGTGCCAGCAGCTTACTAGGCCGCGAGCAGTACGTC.

This clone has a handful of counts. This chain joins TRBV14 and TRBJ1-4, with D uncertain. The germline CDR1 and CDR2 sequences are SGHDN and FVKESK. V was trimmed by 1 base and J by 0 bases, leaving 9 bases between them. The CDR3 length is 16 residues. As DNA, the CDR3 is TGTGCCAGCAGCCAAGGAGAGGCTGCAACTAATGAAAAACTGTTTTTT. Translating gives CASSQGEAATNEKLFF.

V is TRBV2 and J is TRBJ2-5; D may be TRBD2 (7 bases). The CDR3 sequence is 14 residues long. Germline loops: CDR1 SNHLY, CDR2 FYNNEI. Trimming took off 5 bases at V and 5 bases at J, with 15 bases between the two ends. The CDR3 sequence: CASSTTGGRETQYF. The CDR3 region has the DNA TGTGCCAGCAGTACCACCGGGGGGCGGGAGACCCAGTACTTC.

J is TRBJ2-5 and V is TRBV7-2; tentative D call: TRBD2 (6 bases). The CDR3 is made up of 17 amino acids. CDR1 is SGHTA, CDR2 FQGNSA, per germline. The germline V and J ends were trimmed by 4 bases and 2 bases, with 20 bases remaining between them. CDR3: CASSSSSVREAQETQYF. Here the CDR3 DNA reads TGTGCCAGCAGCTCCTCTTCGGTCAGGGAGGCACAAGAGACCCAGTACTTC.

V is TRBV5-5 and J is TRBJ1-2, with 7 positions matching TRBD1. J was trimmed by 2 bases and V by 5 bases; bases with no gene match: 6. This CDR3 region has 14 residues. CDR1 SGHKS and CDR2 YYEKEE come from the germline V gene (reference sequence). The CDR3 DNA follows: TGTGCCAGCAGTTCAGGGGGAGGAAACTATGGCTACACCTTC. It encodes CASSSGGGNYGYTF.

In DNA form, the CDR3 reads TGCGCCAGCAGCCGGGACTTAATCTCCTACGAGCAGTACTTC. Translating it yields CASSRDLISYEQYF. This chain uses TRBV4-1 with TRBJ2-7, with D possibly matching TRBD2 (6 bases). The CDR3 spans 14 residues. Trimming left V 4 bases short and J 0 bases short, with 10 bases between. The germline gives CDR1 MGHRA, CDR2 YSYEKL.

The genes are TRBV4-3 and TRBJ1-1; possible D gene TRBD1, 5 bases. Germline V CDR1 and CDR2: LGHNA, YSLEER. V lost 3 bases and J lost 3, with 14 bases in between. The CDR3 sequence is 15 residues long. CDR3 bases: TGCGCCAGCAGCCAGGGGGGGGGTTGGGACACTGAAGCTTTCTTT. This translates into CASSQGGGWDTEAFF.

This chain uses TRBV27 with TRBJ2-1; 7 nucleotides line up with TRBD1. Germline V CDR1 and CDR2: MNHEY, SMNVEV (reference sequence). The CDR3 runs 14 residues. V lost 5 bases and J lost 7; bases outside the gene matches: 8. CDR3 region: CASSLRTGPNEQFF. The CDR3 DNA is TGTGCCAGCAGTCTACGGACAGGCCCAAATGAGCAGTTCTTC.

The J gene is TRBJ1-2, the V gene TRBV6-1, with D possibly TRBD1 on 5 matching bases. Germline CDR1 reads MNHNS; CDR2 reads SASEGT. CDR3 length: 12 amino acids. Trimming removed 8 bases at V and 14 bases at J, with 21 bases between. Here the CDR3 DNA reads TGTGCCAGCGGAACCCAGGGTTTTCAGCCTACCTTC. Amino acid sequence: CASGTQGFQPTF.

The genes are TRBV6-5 and TRBJ2-7; a weak D match, TRBD1 (6 bases). Germline V gives CDR1 MNHEY, CDR2 SVGAGI. V lost 0 bases and J lost 2, with 11 bases in between. CDR3 length: 15 amino acids. CDR3 amino acids: CASSYSGHVTYEQYF. DNA for the CDR3: TGTGCCAGCAGTTACTCGGGACACGTAACCTACGAGCAGTACTTC.

The gene calls are TRBV2 and TRBJ1-2; D is ambiguous. There are 13 residues in the CDR3. V lost 4 bases, J lost 4 bases, and 10 bases lay in between. Germline V lookup: CDR1 SNHLY, CDR2 FYNNEI. CDR3 protein: CASSANRVYGYTF. The CDR3 bases are TGTGCCAGCAGTGCAAACCGGGTCTATGGCTACACCTTC.

The rearrangement joins TRBV13 to TRBJ1-2, with 7 bases matching TRBD1. The CDR3 runs 13 residues. Per the germline V gene, CDR1 is PRHDT and CDR2 is FYEKMQ (reference sequence). V dropped 6 bases and J dropped 2; count of bases not matched to a gene: 3. The CDR3 reads CASRSTGNYGYTF. DNA of the CDR3: TGTGCCAGCAGGTCGACAGGGAACTATGGCTACACCTTC.

This clone was counted once. Here the CDR3 DNA reads TGTGCCAGCAGCTTAGGTGCCGACCTCCGGGACTATGGCTACACCTTC. This encodes CASSLGADLRDYGYTF. The rearrangement uses TRBV11-3 and TRBJ1-2, with D unclear. Trimming left V 1 base short and J 3 bases short, with 15 bases between. Looked up from germline, CDR1 is SGHNT and CDR2 is YENEEA. This CDR3 spans 16 amino acids.

CDR3 in amino acids: CASSSQTGTYGYTF. CDR3 DNA: TGTGCCAGTAGTAGCCAAACAGGGACCTATGGCTACACCTTC. This chain joins TRBV19 and TRBJ1-2; possibly TRBD1 for D (6 bases). This CDR3 has 14 amino acids. With 4 bases removed from V and 4 bases from J, the gap between germline ends came to 13 bases. Germline V gene sequence: CDR1 LNHDA, CDR2 SQIVND (reference sequence).

The CDR3 is CASSREAYEQYF. CDR3 nucleotides: TGTGCCAGCAGTCGCGAAGCCTACGAGCAGTACTTC. The chain uses TRBV6-6 and TRBJ2-7, with D unclear. The CDR3 has 12 amino acids. The germline V gene has CDR1 MNHNY and CDR2 SVGAGI (reference sequence). V was clipped by 5 bases and J by 2 bases, with 7 bases between them.

The chain is built from TRBV7-2 and TRBJ2-2; TRBD1 matches 8 bases. Germline CDR1 reads SGHTA; CDR2 reads FQGNSA. This CDR3 comprises 16 residues. With 6 bases clipped from V and 3 bases from J, the junction kept 9 bases outside the gene matches. The CDR3, as DNA: TGTGCCAGCAGAACATCCGGGACAGGCCACACCGGGGAGCTGTTTTTT. Amino acid sequence: CASRTSGTGHTGELFF.

CDR3 bases: TGTGCCAGCTCACCAAGGGGTGGTGGCACTGAAGCTTTCTTT. Translation gives CASSPRGGGTEAFF. The chain has TRBV18 and TRBJ1-1, with D perhaps TRBD1 (5 bases). Per the germline V gene, CDR1 is KGHSH and CDR2 is LQKENI. V gave up 2 bases and J gave up 4 bases, with 11 bases separating them. The CDR3 is made up of 14 amino acids.

The chain joins TRBV6-6 to TRBJ2-1; D may be TRBD1 (5 bases). V was shortened by 6 bases and J by 6 bases, with 12 bases between the two germline ends. The CDR3 spans 13 residues. The V gene's germline CDR1 is MNHNY and CDR2 SVGAGI (reference sequence). CDR3: CASSPDSPNEQFF. CDR3 nucleotide sequence: TGTGCCAGCAGCCCCGACAGTCCCAATGAGCAGTTCTTC.